A selection of T cell receptor beta chains follows, all from one sample in a study of T cells in Graves' hyperthyroidism and ophthalmopathy. MiXCR, applied by TCRdb to the multiplex PCR reads, yields one record per CDR3 protein. The sample lists hundreds of thousands of distinct CDR3 sequences; 13% to 15% were seen once. Sequencing input: blood. The source of these receptors is a young woman with Graves' hyperthyroidism. The CDR3 runs from the conserved cysteine through the conserved F or W. The order of the fields is D gene, clone size, J gene, V gene, CDR3 length, CDR3 protein, CDR3 DNA. D genes are given only for firm matches. Expanded clones are given a class, and other clones once, few, many or no size at all.

d_gene: -; abundance: many; j_gene: TRBJ1-2; v_gene: TRBV2; len: 14; CDR3aa: CASSEAPDYSGYTF; CDR3nt: TGTGCCAGCAGTGAAGCTCCGGACTACTCTGGCTACACCTTC
d_gene: TRBD1; abundance: few; j_gene: TRBJ2-3; v_gene: TRBV7-7; len: 13; CDR3aa: CASSPDRDRTQYF; CDR3nt: TGTGCCAGCAGCCCTGACAGGGACCGTACGCAGTATTTT
d_gene: -; abundance: many; j_gene: TRBJ2-1; v_gene: TRBV7-8; len: 13; CDR3aa: CASSLELEAPQFF; CDR3nt: TGTGCCAGCAGCTTAGAACTAGAGGCCCCGCAGTTCTTC
d_gene: -; abundance: many; j_gene: TRBJ2-3; v_gene: TRBV20-1; len: 12; CDR3aa: CSASDSTDTQYF; CDR3nt: TGCAGTGCTAGCGACTCGACAGATACGCAGTATTTT
d_gene: TRBD1; abundance: few; j_gene: TRBJ2-7; v_gene: TRBV20-1; len: 14; CDR3aa: CSASHLDRGYEQYF; CDR3nt: TGCAGTGCTAGTCACCTAGACAGGGGATACGAGCAGTACTTC
d_gene: TRBD1; abundance: many; j_gene: TRBJ2-7; v_gene: TRBV12-3/TRBV12-4; len: 13; CDR3aa: CASSSSDRDEQYF; CDR3nt: TGTGCCAGCAGTTCCTCGGACAGGGACGAGCAGTACTTC
d_gene: -; abundance: few; j_gene: TRBJ2-5; v_gene: TRBV15; len: 13; CDR3aa: CATSADPLETQYF; CDR3nt: TGTGCCACCAGCGCCGATCCATTAGAGACCCAGTACTTC
d_gene: -; abundance: -; j_gene: TRBJ2-2; v_gene: TRBV12-3/TRBV12-4; len: 15; CDR3aa: CASRRTLASTGELFF; CDR3nt: TGTGCCAGCAGGCGGACCCTAGCGAGCACCGGGGAGCTGTTTTTT
d_gene: -; abundance: -; j_gene: TRBJ1-2; v_gene: TRBV5-1; len: 14; CDR3aa: CASRTIRSDYGYTF; CDR3nt: TGCGCCAGCAGAACAATAAGGTCAGACTATGGCTACACCTTC
d_gene: -; abundance: many; j_gene: TRBJ2-1; v_gene: TRBV11-2; len: 16; CDR3aa: CASSLDLGSSYNEQFF; CDR3nt: TGTGCCAGCAGCTTAGATCTAGGTAGCTCCTACAATGAGCAGTTCTTC
d_gene: -; abundance: many; j_gene: TRBJ2-7; v_gene: TRBV11-2; len: 14; CDR3aa: CASSFRQASYEQYF; CDR3nt: TGTGCCAGCAGCTTTAGACAGGCTTCCTACGAGCAGTACTTC
d_gene: -; abundance: -; j_gene: TRBJ1-2; v_gene: TRBV11-3; len: 12; CDR3aa: CATKRQTYGYTF; CDR3nt: TGTGCCACCAAACGACAGACCTATGGCTACACCTTC
d_gene: -; abundance: few; j_gene: TRBJ2-3; v_gene: TRBV10-3; len: 14; CDR3aa: CAISAGQGRDTQYF; CDR3nt: TGTGCCATCAGTGCGGGCCAGGGTAGAGATACGCAGTATTTT
d_gene: -; abundance: many; j_gene: TRBJ2-1; v_gene: TRBV3-1; len: 14; CDR3aa: CASSQVMGVREQFF; CDR3nt: TGTGCCAGCAGCCAGGTGATGGGAGTGCGGGAGCAGTTCTTC
d_gene: TRBD2; abundance: few; j_gene: TRBJ2-3; v_gene: TRBV2; len: 16; CDR3aa: CASSDGSSGRTDTQYF; CDR3nt: TGTGCCAGCAGTGACGGATCTAGCGGGAGGACAGATACGCAGTATTTT
d_gene: -; abundance: -; j_gene: TRBJ2-2; v_gene: TRBV7-9; len: 16; CDR3aa: CASSPDHSAATGALFF; CDR3nt: TGTGCCAGCAGCCCCGACCATAGCGCCGCCACCGGGGCGCTGTTTTTT
d_gene: -; abundance: few; j_gene: TRBJ2-1; v_gene: TRBV18; len: 18; CDR3aa: CASSPVLAGQGEKNEQFF; CDR3nt: TGTGCCAGCTCACCGGTACTAGCGGGACAGGGAGAAAAGAATGAGCAGTTCTTC
d_gene: -; abundance: many; j_gene: TRBJ1-1; v_gene: TRBV30; len: 13; CDR3aa: CAWSPDGNTEAFF; CDR3nt: TGTGCCTGGAGTCCGGACGGGAACACTGAAGCTTTCTTT
d_gene: TRBD2; abundance: few; j_gene: TRBJ2-7; v_gene: TRBV27; len: 16; CDR3aa: CASSPHLAGFSYEQYF; CDR3nt: TGTGCCAGCAGTCCCCATTTAGCGGGATTCTCCTACGAGCAGTACTTC
d_gene: TRBD2; abundance: few; j_gene: TRBJ2-7; v_gene: TRBV19; len: 15; CDR3aa: CASSIPGLGLYEQYF; CDR3nt: TGTGCCAGTAGTATCCCGGGACTAGGACTCTACGAGCAGTACTTC